Following are 11 T cell receptor beta chains from one sample sequenced in a study of PD-L1 blockade in urothelial cancer. Assay: immunoSEQ multiplex PCR; the TCRdb copy retains only in-frame clones and omits some. The profile covers under 90,000 clones, with 90% appearing a single time and 9.4% taken by the ten largest. The input for sequencing was PBMCs, taken around atezolizumab (anti-PD-L1) treatment. These receptors all stem from a man in his sixties with urothelial cancer.

The chain couples TRBV4-3 to TRBJ1-2; D uncertain. V was cut by 0 bases and J by 6 bases, with 14 bases left in between. Germline values: CDR1 LGHNA, CDR2 YSLEER. This CDR3 has 15 residues. CDR3 sequence: CASSQDYSRFNGYTF. The CDR3 coding sequence is TGCGCCAGCAGCCAAGATTATTCCAGATTTAATGGCTACACCTTC.

The V call is TRBV6-5, the J call TRBJ1-3, with 9 bases matching TRBD1. The CDR3 covers 13 residues. Losses at the gene ends were 5 bases for V and 4 bases for J; bases not matched to a gene: 0. Germline lookup yields CDR1 MNHEY and CDR2 SVGAGI. CDR3 nucleotide sequence: TGTGCCAGCAGTGGGACAGGGGGAAACACCATATATTTT. This encodes CASSGTGGNTIYF.

The chain has TRBV18 and TRBJ2-1, with TRBD2 matching over 11 bases. Trimming at V came to 0 bases and at J to 2 bases, leaving 0 bases not matched to a gene. CDR3 length: 16 residues. From germline, CDR1 is KGHSH and CDR2 LQKENI. The CDR3 sequence is CASSPPGLAAYNEQFF. DNA for the CDR3: TGTGCCAGCTCACCACCGGGACTAGCGGCCTACAATGAGCAGTTCTTC.

The genes are TRBV5-1 and TRBJ1-4, with D perhaps matching TRBD1 (6 bases). Between the trimmed V and J ends, which lost 6 bases and 5 bases, there was a span of 14 bases. This CDR3 is built from 14 residues. CDR1 and CDR2 (germline): SGHRS, YFSETQ. CDR3 residues: CASTEQGINEKLFF. The CDR3 DNA is TGCGCCAGCACCGAACAGGGCATAAATGAAAAACTGTTTTTT.

The rearrangement uses TRBV4-3 and TRBJ2-5, with D possibly being TRBD2 (6 bases). Germline V gene lookup returns CDR1 LGHNA and CDR2 YSLEER. Trimming cost V 4 bases and J 2 bases, with 8 bases left between them. There are 13 residues in the CDR3. The DNA for the CDR3 is TGCGCCAGCAGCCGGGGGGTGCAAGAGACCCAGTACTTC. Protein sequence: CASSRGVQETQYF.

The V and J genes are TRBV9 and TRBJ1-4; TRBD1 is a possible D gene (5 bases). V lost 3 bases, J lost 2 bases, and 11 bases lay in between. Germline V lookup: CDR1 SGDLS, CDR2 YYNGEE. There are 15 residues in the CDR3. The CDR3 spells CASSATGRTNEKLFF. CDR3 nucleotide sequence: TGTGCCAGCAGCGCCACAGGTCGGACTAATGAAAAACTGTTTTTT.

This sequence joins TRBV5-4 and TRBJ2-5; 7 nucleotides line up with TRBD1. V shed 4 bases, J shed 2 bases, and the junction held 2 bases outside the gene matches. The CDR3 consists of 13 residues. Looked up from germline, CDR1 is SGHNT and CDR2 is YYREEE (reference sequence). In DNA, the CDR3 is TGTGCCAGCAGCCCGGGACAGCAAGAGACCCAGTACTTC. Encoded protein: CASSPGQQETQYF.

This clone has a single count. The rearrangement links TRBV5-6 to TRBJ2-3; tentatively, D is TRBD2 (7 bases). The V end was cut by 3 bases, the J end by 2 bases, with 22 bases between. This CDR3 spans 18 amino acids. Germline V gene sequence: CDR1 SGHDT, CDR2 YYEEEE. The CDR3 loop reads CASSSYSRRGTYTDTQYF. The CDR3, as DNA: TGTGCCAGCAGCTCTTACTCCCGGCGGGGGACATACACAGATACGCAGTATTTT.

This chain uses TRBV30 with TRBJ1-5; D is unresolved. The germline V gene has CDR1 GTSNPN and CDR2 SVGIG (reference sequence). This CDR3 contains 15 residues. Trimming took 0 bases from V and 4 from J, leaving 13 bases between them. The CDR3 DNA is TGTGCCTGGAGTGTAGGGCCGGACTATAATCAGCCCCAGCATTTT. Amino acid sequence: CAWSVGPDYNQPQHF.

The V gene is TRBV7-2, the J gene TRBJ1-5; 8 bases are shared with TRBD1. The V segment lost 5 bases and the J segment 2 bases; nucleotides outside the gene matches: 5. The CDR3 extends over 15 amino acids. Germline V lookup: CDR1 SGHTA, CDR2 FQGNSA. CDR3 coding DNA: TGTGCCAGCAGCCGCGCGACAGGGGGCAATCAGCCCCAGCATTTT. It codes for CASSRATGGNQPQHF.

The chain couples TRBV30 to TRBJ2-4, with TRBD1 matching 9 bases. V lost 8 bases, J lost 0 bases, and 2 bases stayed unmatched. The CDR3 contains 13 residues. The germline gives CDR1 GTSNPN, CDR2 SVGIG (reference sequence). Here the CDR3 reads CAGQGRAKNIQYF. CDR3 in DNA: TGTGCCGGACAGGGGCGAGCCAAAAACATTCAGTACTTC.